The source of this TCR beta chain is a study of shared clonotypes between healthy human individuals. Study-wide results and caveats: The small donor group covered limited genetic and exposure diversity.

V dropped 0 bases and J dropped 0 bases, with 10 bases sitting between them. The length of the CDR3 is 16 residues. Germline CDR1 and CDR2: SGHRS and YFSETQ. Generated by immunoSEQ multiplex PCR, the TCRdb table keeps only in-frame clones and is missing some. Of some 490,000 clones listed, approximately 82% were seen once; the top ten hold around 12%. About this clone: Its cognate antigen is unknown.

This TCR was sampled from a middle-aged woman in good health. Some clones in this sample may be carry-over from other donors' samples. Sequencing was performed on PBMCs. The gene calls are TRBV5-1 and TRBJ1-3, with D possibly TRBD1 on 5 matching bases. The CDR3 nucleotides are TGCGCCAGCAGCTTGGGGGACTGGAACTCTGGAAACACCATATATTTT. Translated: CASSLGDWNSGNTIYF.